Given below is one TCR beta chain in context. Its antigen is still unknown. Sequencing of TCR beta was performed on blood CD8+ and CD4+ T cells. Deletions cut 7 bases from V and 3 bases from J, with 13 bases between. The CDR3 runs 13 residues. Germline-derived CDR1 and CDR2 are SGDLS and YYNGEE. The data stem from a study of CD8 T cells in Susac syndrome. Study findings and constraints: The study recognized that its TCR sequencing and HLA analysis covered a relatively small number of individuals.

Random-hexamer reverse transcription was applied to roughly 0.5 to 1 ug RNA. Multiplex PCR with immunoSEQ amplified the TCR beta CDR3 across 54 Vbeta and 13 Jbeta. TCRdb called the immunoSEQ multiplex PCR reads again in MiXCR, with one record for every CDR3 protein. Of roughly 120,000 distinct CDR3 sequences in the sample, 80% to 95% were seen once. The sequence was collected from a human donor with multiple sclerosis. The chain carries TRBV9 and TRBJ2-5; D may be TRBD2 (6 bases). The specimen sequenced was CD8+ T cells from PBMCs. CDR3 protein: CASSRGGEETQYF. The DNA for the CDR3 is TGTGCCAGCTCCCGAGGAGGGGAAGAGACCCAGTACTTC.